These 26 T cell receptor beta chains originate from one sample sequenced in a study of blood T cell repertoires in COVID-19. The data were produced by immunoSEQ multiplex PCR, yet TCRdb's version contains in-frame clones alone and is incomplete. The profile covers about 260,000 clones, with 88% appearing a single time and roughly a tenth taken by the ten largest. Sequenced material: peripheral blood. The origin of the receptors is a woman in her 70s with COVID-19, enrolled during active disease.

This chain joins TRBV21-1 and TRBJ2-3; the table's D call TRBD2 went unverified against the DNA. TRBV21-1 is assigned pseudogene status. The CDR3 has 16 residues. The CDR3 sequence: CASSLRGVPRTDTQYF. CDR3 DNA sequence: TGTGCCAGCAGCCTTCGGGGGGTCCCACGCACAGATACGCAGTATTTT.

This CDR3 is CATSDTGEGNTEAFF. The CDR3 nucleotides are TGTGCCACCAGTGATACAGGGGAAGGGAACACTGAAGCTTTCTTT. The chain recombines TRBV24-1 with TRBJ1-1; 7 bases map to TRBD1. Germline CDR1 reads KGHDR; CDR2 reads SFDVKD. The CDR3 has 15 amino acids. J gave up 1 base and V 3 bases, and 4 bases lay outside the gene matches.

J is TRBJ1-2 and V is TRBV29-1; D unresolved. The CDR3 has 11 amino acids. The germline V gene encodes CDR1 SQVTM and CDR2 ANQGSEA. Between the trimmed V and J ends, which lost 4 bases and 2 bases, there was a span of 5 bases. The CDR3 here is CSVVLNYGYTF. CDR3 DNA: TGCAGCGTTGTTCTAAACTATGGCTACACCTTC.

This sequence joins TRBV7-5 and TRBJ2-1; the table's D call, TRBD2, was not checked against the DNA. TRBV7-5 counts as a pseudogene. The CDR3 consists of 18 residues. CDR3 sequence reads: CARRRTSGKVLGYNEQFF. For the CDR3, the DNA is TGTGCCAGACGACGGACTAGCGGGAAAGTGTTAGGCTACAATGAGCAGTTCTTC.

The V gene is TRBV7-9, the J gene TRBJ1-1; 8 bases agree with TRBD1. The CDR3 runs to 16 residues. CDR1 is SEHNR and CDR2 is FQNEAQ in the germline V gene (reference sequence). V lost 4 bases to trimming and J lost 4 bases; unmatched junction nucleotides: 11. The CDR3 sequence is CASSSRVQGAVTEAFF. In DNA, the CDR3 is TGTGCCAGCAGCTCAAGAGTGCAGGGGGCCGTCACTGAAGCTTTCTTT.

The chain employs TRBV9 and TRBJ2-2; 13 nucleotides align to TRBD2. V gave up 2 bases and J gave up 6 bases; unmatched junction bases: 1. Germline V gene sequence: CDR1 SGDLS, CDR2 YYNGEE. This CDR3 comprises 15 residues. This chain's CDR3 is CASSVGLAGAGELFF. CDR3 DNA: TGTGCCAGCAGCGTCGGACTAGCGGGAGCCGGGGAGCTGTTTTTT.

V gene TRBV4-2 combines with J gene TRBJ2-2; 7 bases match TRBD2. Trimming removed 0 bases from V and 9 bases from J; junction bases left unmatched: 7. CDR1 is LGHNA, CDR2 YNFKEQ, per germline. The CDR3 is made up of 15 amino acids. CDR3 amino acids: CASSQDREGGRELFF. As DNA, the CDR3 is TGTGCCAGCAGCCAAGATAGGGAGGGAGGCCGGGAGCTGTTTTTT.

The CDR3 sequence is CASSWGQGSNYGYTF. The CDR3 DNA reads as TGCGCCAGCAGCTGGGGACAGGGATCTAACTATGGCTACACCTTC. The chain joins TRBV5-1 to TRBJ1-2, with 9 bases lining up with TRBD1. Germline V CDR1 and CDR2: SGHRS, YFSETQ. J lost 0 bases, V lost 3 bases, and 3 bases had no gene match. The CDR3 extends over 15 amino acids.

This sequence joins TRBV19 and TRBJ1-5; tentative D call: TRBD1 (5 bases). This CDR3 is 14 amino acids long. Germline V gene data show CDR1 as LNHDA and CDR2 as SQIVND (reference sequence). Between the trimmed V and J ends, which lost 2 bases and 1 base, there was a span of 6 bases. The CDR3 region is CASSIKGSNQPQHF. Written as DNA, the CDR3 is TGTGCCAGTAGTATAAAGGGGAGCAATCAGCCCCAGCATTTT.

This sequence joins TRBV6-2 or TRBV6-3 and TRBJ1-1; the D is unclear. The ends were cut back, 5 bases at V and 1 base at J, with 8 bases in the middle. Per germline, CDR1 MNHEY and CDR2 SVGEGT. The CDR3 is made up of 13 amino acids. The CDR3 sequence is CASSQTGNTEAFF. The CDR3, as DNA: TGTGCCAGCAGTCAGACGGGGAACACTGAAGCTTTCTTT.

The V call is TRBV5-1, the J call TRBJ1-5; 10 bases fit TRBD1. Germline V gene lookup returns CDR1 SGHRS and CDR2 YFSETQ. Trimming took 4 bases from V and 7 from J; bases not matched to a gene: 5. CDR3 length: 14 residues. The CDR3, as DNA: TGCGCCAGCAGCCCGACAGGGGGCGGCCAGCCCCAGCATTTT. Protein product: CASSPTGGGQPQHF.

V usage is TRBV14 and J usage is TRBJ1-5, with D maybe TRBD1 (6 bases). CDR1 is SGHDN, CDR2 FVKESK, per germline. This CDR3 is built from 19 residues. Deletions cut 6 bases from V and 1 base from J, with 25 bases between. In DNA, the CDR3 is TGTGCCAGCAGTATTACAGGGTCGAAACCGAAGACGAGCAATCAGCCCCAGCATTTT. It is translated as CASSITGSKPKTSNQPQHF.

The CDR3 loop reads CASSLDLSTQYF. The CDR3 DNA is TGTGCCAGCAGCTTAGATTTATCTACGCAGTATTTT. J is TRBJ2-3 and V is TRBV7-9; D unresolved. Trimming cost V 1 base and J 8 bases, with 7 bases left between them. The CDR3 loop spans 12 amino acids. CDR1 is SEHNR, CDR2 FQNEAQ, per germline (reference sequence).

J is TRBJ2-1 and V is TRBV2, with 10 positions matching TRBD1. The V gene's germline CDR1 is SNHLY and CDR2 FYNNEI. The length of the CDR3 is 17 residues. The V and J ends lost 3 bases and 4 bases, in that order; junction bases with no gene match: 9. The CDR3 bases are TGTGCCAGCAGTGACTATTTCGGGACAGGGGTATACAATGAGCAGTTCTTC. It encodes CASSDYFGTGVYNEQFF. The whole variable domain, filled in from reference TRBV2 and TRBJ2-1, reads EPEVTQTPSHQVTQMGQEVILRCVPISNHLYFYWYRQILGQKVEFLVSFYNNEISEKSEIFDDQFSVERPDGSNFTLKIRSTKLEDSAMYFCASSDYFGTGVYNEQFFGPGTRLTVL.

The chain carries TRBV5-1 and TRBJ2-1; a possible D gene is TRBD2 (6 bases). V was cut by 0 bases and J by 4 bases, with 8 bases left in between. The CDR3 length is 14 residues. Germline CDR1 is SGHRS and CDR2 is YFSETQ. The CDR3 region is CASSLGGRYNEQFF. CDR3 coding DNA: TGCGCCAGCAGCTTGGGTGGGAGGTACAATGAGCAGTTCTTC. Drawing the rest from reference TRBV5-1 and TRBJ2-1, the complete variable domain is KAGVTQTPRYLIKTRGQQVTLSCSPISGHRSVSWYQQTPGQGLQFLFEYFSETQRNKGNFPGRFSGRQFSNSRSEMNVSTLELGDSALYLCASSLGGRYNEQFFGPGTRLTVL.

J is TRBJ2-3 and V is TRBV9; no clear D. CDR1 SGDLS and CDR2 YYNGEE come from the germline V gene. This CDR3 region has 14 residues. V gave up 4 bases and J gave up 3 bases, with 12 bases separating them. CDR3 sequence reads: CASSSPLGTDTQYF. CDR3 DNA sequence: TGTGCCAGCAGCTCACCCCTCGGGACAGATACGCAGTATTTT.

J is TRBJ1-5 and V is TRBV2, with D possibly matching TRBD1 (5 bases). Germline-derived CDR1 and CDR2 are SNHLY and FYNNEI. The CDR3 is 15 amino acids. With 7 bases removed from V and 3 bases from J, the gap between germline ends came to 16 bases. CDR3 protein: CASTSGGYVNQPQHF. DNA of the CDR3: TGTGCCAGCACTAGTGGGGGGTATGTCAATCAGCCCCAGCATTTT. The full variable domain, in which reference TRBV2 and TRBJ1-5 provide the parts outside the CDR3, is EPEVTQTPSHQVTQMGQEVILRCVPISNHLYFYWYRQILGQKVEFLVSFYNNEISEKSEIFDDQFSVERPDGSNFTLKIRSTKLEDSAMYFCASTSGGYVNQPQHFGDGTRLSIL.

The CDR3 bases are TGTGCCAGCAGCTTATCCGGGAATAGCAATCAGCCCCAGCATTTT. Residues: CASSLSGNSNQPQHF. J is TRBJ1-5 and V is TRBV7-9; no reliable D call. Trimming took off 2 bases at V and 0 bases at J, with 8 bases between the two ends. The germline V gene has CDR1 SEHNR and CDR2 FQNEAQ (reference sequence). CDR3 length: 15 residues.

This chain links TRBV6-6 with TRBJ1-2; 7 bases line up with TRBD1. V shed 6 bases and J 0 bases; nucleotides not matched to a gene: 4. This CDR3 is built from 14 residues. Germline V gene lookup returns CDR1 MNHNY and CDR2 SVGAGI (reference sequence). This CDR3 reads CASSPRGTNYGYTF. The CDR3 bases are TGTGCCAGCAGCCCCAGGGGGACTAACTATGGCTACACCTTC.

The chain uses TRBV10-3 and TRBJ1-2, with 7 bases aligning to TRBD1. This CDR3 spans 13 amino acids. CDR1 is ENHRY, CDR2 SYGVKD, per germline. J was trimmed by 5 bases and V by 4 bases; bases with no gene match: 4. The CDR3 DNA reads TGTGCCATCAGTGGGGGCAGGGGGTATGGCTACACCTTC. Translation gives CAISGGRGYGYTF.

This clone appeared once. The chain combines TRBV5-1 with TRBJ1-4, with D unclear. CDR1 and CDR2 from the germline V gene are SGHRS and YFSETQ. The CDR3 runs 14 residues. V was shortened by 5 bases and J by 5 bases, with 13 bases between the two germline ends. The CDR3 DNA is TGCGCCAGCAGTCCCGGGAGGGCAAATGAAAAACTGTTTTTT. It encodes CASSPGRANEKLFF.

The V and J genes are TRBV28 and TRBJ1-6; D is ambiguous. Trimming removed 7 bases from V and 7 bases from J, with 14 bases in between. Germline-derived CDR1 and CDR2 are MDHEN and SYDVKM. This CDR3 is built from 14 residues. The CDR3 protein is CASITGSLNSPLHF. DNA of the CDR3: TGTGCCAGCATTACCGGGTCCCTCAATTCACCCCTCCACTTT.

This chain uses TRBV7-9 with TRBJ2-7, with 9 bases that match TRBD2. The CDR3 totals 15 residues. Losses at the gene ends were 0 bases for V and 4 bases for J; bases not matched to a gene: 4. Germline-derived CDR1 and CDR2 are SEHNR and FQNEAQ (reference sequence). This CDR3 is CASSLALAGFYEQYF. CDR3 DNA: TGTGCCAGCAGCTTAGCGCTAGCGGGATTTTACGAGCAGTACTTC.

The chain joins TRBV11-3 to TRBJ1-6; TRBD1 agrees at 8 bases. Germline V gives CDR1 SGHNT, CDR2 YENEEA. The CDR3 has 15 amino acids. Trimming took 2 bases from V and 8 from J; bases not matched to a gene: 5. In DNA form, the CDR3 reads TGTGCCAGCAGCTTAATGGGACAGGACTATTCACCCCTCCACTTT. Protein product: CASSLMGQDYSPLHF.

This rearrangement joins TRBV6-2 or TRBV6-3 to TRBJ1-3, with D uncertain. V shed 2 bases and J shed 3 bases, with 20 bases lying between them. CDR3 length: 18 amino acids. CDR1 MNHEY and CDR2 SVGEGT come from the germline V gene. For the CDR3, the DNA is TGTGCCAGCAGTTACGTACGCGGCGGCGATATTGATGGAAACACCATATATTTT. This encodes CASSYVRGGDIDGNTIYF.

This clone appeared a few times. The chain uses TRBV16 and TRBJ2-7; 10 bases line up with TRBD1. The V gene's germline CDR1 is KGHSY and CDR2 FQNENV. V shed 1 base and J 6 bases; nucleotides not matched to a gene: 9. The CDR3 has 16 amino acids. CDR3 protein: CASSQFGTGVVSEQYF. In nucleotides, the CDR3 is TGTGCCAGCAGCCAATTTGGGACAGGGGTGGTCAGCGAGCAGTACTTC.